The 30 T cell receptor beta chains listed next were all sequenced from one sample in a study of T cells in Graves' hyperthyroidism and ophthalmopathy. RNA transcripts were the template for amplifying TCR beta CDR3 regions. Researchers ran a first-round RT-PCR on the TCR CDR3 using the HTBI primer set. One entry per CDR3 protein, called by TCRdb with MiXCR from the multiplex PCR reads. The sample carries approximately 530,000 distinct CDR3 sequences, 16% recorded once. Source material: blood. Every receptor here comes from a woman between 18 and 29 years old with Graves' hyperthyroidism.

This clonotype was recorded many times. This rearrangement joins TRBV7-2 to TRBJ2-7; 9 bases align to TRBD2. CDR1 SGHTA and CDR2 FQGNSA come from the germline V gene. V dropped 5 bases and J dropped 6; count of bases not matched to a gene: 5. The CDR3 is made up of 13 amino acids. In nucleotides, the CDR3 is TGTGCCAGCAGCCCTAGCGGGGCTTTCGAGCAGTACTTC. As protein: CASSPSGAFEQYF.

There are many counts of this clonotype. V usage is TRBV12-3 or TRBV12-4 and J usage is TRBJ2-1; 9 positions match TRBD1. The CDR3 has 13 amino acids. V was clipped by 7 bases and J by 9 bases; unmatched bases: 7. CDR3 sequence: CASNRDRDAEQFF. The CDR3, as DNA: TGTGCCAGCAACCGGGACAGGGATGCTGAGCAGTTCTTC.

The chain carries TRBV28 and TRBJ1-2, with D unclear. From germline, CDR1 is MDHEN and CDR2 SYDVKM. This CDR3 has 16 residues. The V gene lost 7 bases and the J gene lost 3 bases, with 21 bases spanning the gap. CDR3 DNA sequence: TGTGCCAGCAAGTACCAAGGGCCTAACGCCGACTATGGCTACACCTTC. This sequence encodes CASKYQGPNADYGYTF.

V gene TRBV12-5 combines with J gene TRBJ2-5, with D unresolved. CDR3 length equals 15 residues. The V end lost 4 bases, the J end lost 1 base, and 13 bases lay between the germline ends. The germline V gene has CDR1 LGHNT and CDR2 FRNRAP. CDR3 nucleotide sequence: TGTGCTAGTGGTTGCCGGTCGGGTCTCCAAGAGACCCAGTACTTC. It encodes CASGCRSGLQETQYF.

This clonotype has at least ten counts. The chain couples TRBV20-1 to TRBJ2-5; 7 bases fit TRBD1. CDR1 is DFQATT and CDR2 is SNEGSKA in the germline V gene (reference sequence). The CDR3 runs to 15 residues. The V segment lost 1 base and the J segment 5 bases; nucleotides outside the gene matches: 10. CDR3 coding DNA: TGCAGTGCTAGAGCCCTTACAGGGGCTGGGGAGACCCAGTACTTC. Translating it yields CSARALTGAGETQYF.

The chain recombines TRBV7-2 with TRBJ1-4; D not certain. The V end lost 1 base, the J end lost 0 bases, and 12 bases lay between the germline ends. Germline lookup yields CDR1 SGHTA and CDR2 FQGNSA. CDR3 length equals 17 residues. CDR3 nucleotides: TGTGCCAGCAGCTTAGGTCCCGGCGAAGCAACTAATGAAAAACTGTTTTTT. Protein product: CASSLGPGEATNEKLFF.

The gene calls are TRBV4-1 and TRBJ2-4; D is ambiguous. CDR3 length: 15 amino acids. Looked up from germline, CDR1 is MGHRA and CDR2 is YSYEKL. V was shortened by 0 bases and J by 2 bases, with 8 bases between the two germline ends. CDR3: CASSQEPLSKNIQYF. In DNA form, the CDR3 reads TGCGCCAGCAGCCAAGAACCCCTGTCCAAAAACATTCAGTACTTC.

This clonotype was recorded a few times. The chain recombines TRBV6-1 with TRBJ2-5, with TRBD1 matching 7 bases. This CDR3 contains 14 residues. Germline V gene data show CDR1 as MNHNS and CDR2 as SASEGT. V lost 5 bases to trimming and J lost 5 bases; unmatched junction nucleotides: 8. The CDR3 spells CASSWNRGGETQYF. The CDR3 DNA is TGTGCCAGCAGTTGGAACAGGGGCGGGGAGACCCAGTACTTC.

This clonotype was seen ten or more times. This sequence joins TRBV3-1 and TRBJ2-1; D uncertain. CDR3 length: 15 amino acids. The germline V gene encodes CDR1 LGHDT and CDR2 YNNKEL (reference sequence). The V gene lost 5 bases and the J gene lost 4 bases, with 15 bases spanning the gap. The CDR3 nucleotides are TGTGCCAGCAGCGATAATCCTGGGGTTTACAATGAGCAGTTCTTC. The encoded protein is CASSDNPGVYNEQFF.

This clonotype came up many times. The chain joins TRBV4-2 to TRBJ2-7, with 9 positions matching TRBD2. The CDR3 is 15 amino acids. Per germline, CDR1 LGHNA and CDR2 YNFKEQ. Trimming at V came to 1 base and at J to 2 bases, leaving 3 bases not matched to a gene. The CDR3 nucleotides are TGTGCCAGCAGCCAAGGTAGCGGGGGAACCTACGAGCAGTACTTC. It is translated as CASSQGSGGTYEQYF.

This clonotype has ten or more counts. The chain recombines TRBV6-2 or TRBV6-3 with TRBJ2-3, with TRBD2 matching over 11 bases. CDR1 is MNHEY and CDR2 is SVGEGT in the germline V gene. V dropped 5 bases and J dropped 4; count of bases not matched to a gene: 5. This CDR3 spans 15 amino acids. The chain's CDR3 is CASSHSGGAADTQYF. CDR3 in DNA: TGTGCCAGCAGTCATAGCGGGGGGGCAGCAGATACGCAGTATTTT.

Here the CDR3 reads CSAPDPSLAKNIQYF. CDR3 bases: TGCAGTGCTCCCGACCCGAGCCTAGCCAAAAACATTCAGTACTTC. The genes are TRBV20-1 and TRBJ2-4; D is unclear. This CDR3 spans 15 amino acids. Germline assignment: CDR1 DFQATT and CDR2 SNEGSKA (reference sequence). Trimming took 5 bases from V and 0 from J, leaving 14 bases between them.

Ten or more counts support this clonotype. The chain recombines TRBV13 with TRBJ2-7; TRBD2 matches 7 bases. Germline V gene lookup returns CDR1 PRHDT and CDR2 FYEKMQ (reference sequence). V lost 2 bases to trimming and J lost 5 bases; unmatched junction nucleotides: 9. This CDR3 is 15 amino acids long. CDR3 protein: CASSLMSSGGHEQYF. DNA of the CDR3: TGTGCCAGCAGCTTAATGTCTAGCGGAGGCCACGAGCAGTACTTC.

This clonotype occurred a few times. The rearrangement uses TRBV19 and TRBJ2-7; 7 bases line up with TRBD2. V trimming: 3 bases; J trimming: 4 bases; junction bases outside the gene matches: 6. Looked up from germline, CDR1 is LNHDA and CDR2 is SQIVND (reference sequence). The CDR3 spans 14 residues. The CDR3 spells CASSIAGDLYEQYF. For the CDR3, the DNA is TGTGCCAGTAGTATTGCGGGGGACCTATACGAGCAGTACTTC.

The chain joins TRBV5-1 to TRBJ1-6; D not resolved. V dropped 0 bases and J dropped 8 bases, with 6 bases sitting between them. CDR1 is SGHRS, CDR2 YFSETQ, per germline. The CDR3 spans 13 residues. The CDR3 region has the DNA TGCGCCAGCAGCTTGGTTCCGGATTCACCCCTCCACTTT. Translation: CASSLVPDSPLHF.

This chain connects TRBV9 to TRBJ2-1, with 7 bases matching TRBD2. J was trimmed by 6 bases and V by 6 bases; bases with no gene match: 6. This CDR3 is built from 13 residues. Looked up from germline, CDR1 is SGDLS and CDR2 is YYNGEE. The CDR3 loop is CASKVGEGNEQFF. CDR3 DNA: TGTGCCAGCAAAGTGGGGGAGGGCAATGAGCAGTTCTTC.

This clonotype was observed at least ten times. J is TRBJ2-7 and V is TRBV11-2; the match to TRBD2 covers 8 bases. This CDR3 contains 15 residues. Germline V lookup: CDR1 SGHAT, CDR2 FQNNGV. J was trimmed by 3 bases and V by 4 bases; bases with no gene match: 8. For the CDR3, the DNA is TGTGCCAGCAGCTCCCCCGGGACTAGGGTCTACGAGCAGTACTTC. Its translation is CASSSPGTRVYEQYF.

The sample holds many counts of this clonotype. This chain joins TRBV6-1 and TRBJ1-2; perhaps TRBD1 as D (5 bases). Trimming removed 6 bases from V and 11 bases from J, with 28 bases in between. The length of the CDR3 is 16 residues. The germline V gene has CDR1 MNHNS and CDR2 SASEGT. The CDR3 nucleotides are TGTGCCAGCAGCCGAAACACACCGGGACGCCCAACGCAGTACACCTTC. This gives the protein CASSRNTPGRPTQYTF.

This clonotype was seen only a few times. V is TRBV4-3 and J is TRBJ1-2, with D perhaps matching TRBD1 (6 bases). V was pared by 1 base and J by 1 base, with 16 bases between. The CDR3 has 17 amino acids. CDR1 and CDR2 (germline): LGHNA, YSLEER. CDR3 in amino acids: CASSQVGGLQVNYGYTF. The CDR3, as DNA: TGCGCCAGCAGCCAAGTGGGGGGCCTACAGGTTAACTATGGCTACACCTTC.

The chain links TRBV7-8 to TRBJ1-1, with 7 bases matching TRBD1. Unmatched junction bases numbered 6, after V lost 5 bases and J lost 0 bases. The V gene's germline CDR1 is SGHVS and CDR2 FQNEAQ. The CDR3 length is 15 residues. The CDR3 nucleotides read TGTGCCAGCAGCCCGAGCACAGGGGTGAACACTGAAGCTTTCTTT. Translation gives CASSPSTGVNTEAFF. Combining the CDR3 with reference TRBV7-8 and TRBJ1-1 gives the whole variable domain GAGVSQSPRYKVAKRGQDVALRCDPISGHVSLFWYQQALGQGPEFLTYFQNEAQLDKSGLPSDRFFAERPEGSVSTLKIQRTQQEDSAVYLCASSPSTGVNTEAFFGQGTRLTVV.

The chain recombines TRBV10-2 with TRBJ2-2; tentative D call: TRBD1 (6 bases). This CDR3 has 15 amino acids. Germline CDR1 WSHSY, CDR2 SAAADI. Between the trimmed V and J ends, which lost 5 bases and 0 bases, there was a span of 10 bases. CDR3 sequence: CASSIQGTNTGELFF. The CDR3 DNA follows: TGCGCCAGCAGTATCCAGGGGACGAACACCGGGGAGCTGTTTTTT.

This clonotype was recorded at least ten times. The V gene is TRBV5-1, the J gene TRBJ2-3; the match to TRBD1 covers 9 bases. Germline-derived CDR1 and CDR2 are SGHRS and YFSETQ. Losses at the gene ends were 0 bases for V and 4 bases for J; bases not matched to a gene: 6. The CDR3 has 16 residues. The DNA for the CDR3 is TGCGCCAGCAGCTTGGCCGGGACAGGGCAGGCAGATACGCAGTATTTT. This codes for CASSLAGTGQADTQYF. Drawing the rest from reference TRBV5-1 and TRBJ2-3, the complete variable domain is KAGVTQTPRYLIKTRGQQVTLSCSPISGHRSVSWYQQTPGQGLQFLFEYFSETQRNKGNFPGRFSGRQFSNSRSEMNVSTLELGDSALYLCASSLAGTGQADTQYFGPGTRLTVL.

The chain links TRBV7-9 to TRBJ2-1; 14 nucleotides agree with TRBD2. With 5 bases clipped from V and 4 bases from J, the junction kept 7 bases outside the gene matches. CDR1 SEHNR and CDR2 FQNEAQ come from the germline V gene (reference sequence). The CDR3 is 17 residues long. The CDR3 nucleotides read TGTGCCAGCAGCCCGGGACTAGCGGGAGAGACTTACAATGAGCAGTTCTTC. Its translation: CASSPGLAGETYNEQFF. The variable domain in full, completed from reference TRBV7-9 and TRBJ2-1, reads DTGVSQNPRHKITKRGQNVTFRCDPISEHNRLYWYRQTLGQGPEFLTYFQNEAQLEKSRLLSDRFSAERPKGSFSTLEIQRTEQGDSAMYLCASSPGLAGETYNEQFFGPGTRLTVL.

Only a few counts were recorded for this clonotype. The chain has TRBV29-1 and TRBJ2-7, with D hard to call. The CDR3 runs 12 residues. CDR1 is SQVTM and CDR2 is ANQGSEA in the germline V gene. Trimming stripped 4 bases from V and 2 bases from J, with 9 bases between. In DNA, the CDR3 is TGCAGCGTTGGAGAATCCCCCTACGAGCAGTACTTC. Translating gives CSVGESPYEQYF.

This clonotype was seen repeatedly, ten times or more. The V gene is TRBV6-6, the J gene TRBJ2-7, with 7 bases lining up with TRBD2. Unmatched junction bases numbered 4, after V lost 2 bases and J lost 0 bases. The CDR3 length is 15 residues. Germline-derived CDR1 and CDR2 are MNHNY and SVGAGI (reference sequence). CDR3 in amino acids: CASSYNSGPSYEQYF. CDR3 in DNA: TGTGCCAGCAGTTACAATAGCGGGCCCTCCTACGAGCAGTACTTC.

This clonotype occurred a few times. The V and J genes are TRBV11-2 and TRBJ1-1; 8 nucleotides match TRBD1. Germline trimming cut 2 bases from V and 11 bases from J; bases unmatched to any gene: 4. From germline, CDR1 is SGHAT and CDR2 FQNNGV. The CDR3 consists of 12 residues. For the CDR3, the DNA is TGTGCCAGCAGCTTACCAGGGGGCTGGGCTTTCTTT. It specifies CASSLPGGWAFF.

This clonotype appeared many times. The chain is built from TRBV7-2 and TRBJ1-6, with a possible D match to TRBD1 (6 bases). The CDR3 totals 13 residues. With 5 bases removed from V and 7 bases from J, the gap between germline ends came to 9 bases. Germline-derived CDR1 and CDR2 are SGHTA and FQGNSA. In DNA form, the CDR3 reads TGTGCCAGCAGCCCGGACAGAAATTCACCCCTCCACTTT. Translated: CASSPDRNSPLHF.

This clonotype was seen many times. The gene calls are TRBV2 and TRBJ1-2; D call uncertain. The germline gives CDR1 SNHLY, CDR2 FYNNEI. This CDR3 is built from 13 residues. Between the trimmed V and J ends, which lost 4 bases and 8 bases, there was a span of 14 bases. The CDR3 coding sequence is TGTGCCAGCAGTGTTAGTGGAGATCGCGGCTACACCTTC. Encoded protein: CASSVSGDRGYTF. The variable domain in full, completed from reference TRBV2 and TRBJ1-2, reads EPEVTQTPSHQVTQMGQEVILRCVPISNHLYFYWYRQILGQKVEFLVSFYNNEISEKSEIFDDQFSVERPDGSNFTLKIRSTKLEDSAMYFCASSVSGDRGYTFGSGTRLTVV.

This sequence joins TRBV13 and TRBJ1-2, with D perhaps matching TRBD1 (5 bases). CDR1 and CDR2 from the germline V gene are PRHDT and FYEKMQ (reference sequence). This CDR3 has 16 amino acids. V shed 1 base and J shed 3 bases, with 15 bases lying between them. CDR3 amino acids: CASSLVGSGTDYGYTF. The CDR3, as DNA: TGTGCCAGCAGCTTAGTAGGAAGCGGGACCGACTATGGCTACACCTTC.

This clonotype has more than one count but fewer than ten. The rearrangement links TRBV5-1 to TRBJ2-5; 13 bases are a match to TRBD2. The germline V gene has CDR1 SGHRS and CDR2 YFSETQ. V trimming: 4 bases; J trimming: 4 bases; junction bases outside the gene matches: 7. The CDR3 runs 16 residues. CDR3: CASSTYTSGGGETQYF. CDR3 nucleotide sequence: TGCGCCAGCAGCACCTACACTAGCGGGGGGGGAGAGACCCAGTACTTC.